This entry concerns a single T cell receptor (beta chain). Its antigen is currently unknown. The sample comes from a study of OX40 agonist ivuxolimab in advanced cancers. Background on the study: The group had a mean age of 60 years, ranged from about 23 to 85, and was around 82% male. Study-level findings and limits: Circulating CD4+ and CD8+ T cells showed clonal expansion by week 6 at 0.1 to 3.0 mg/kg. Averaged across samples, CD8+ T cells carried more expanded clones than CD4+ did. Antigen specificity of clonally expanded peripheral T cells was not established.

With 3 bases clipped from V and 5 bases from J, the junction kept 21 bases outside the gene matches. Germline V gene data show CDR1 as GTSNPN and CDR2 as SVGIG (reference sequence). The CDR3 totals 19 residues. Produced via immunoSEQ multiplex PCR; TCRdb's table is partial and in-frame only. The sample carries about 68,000 clones, 80% to 90% recorded once. The chain recombines TRBV30 with TRBJ1-5, with 8 nucleotides matching TRBD1. This receptor was identified in an adult with an advanced solid tumor such as melanoma, head and neck, liver or kidney cancer. Sequenced material: CD4+ or CD8+ T cells sorted from blood, taken in a trial of the OX40 agonist ivuxolimab. The DNA for the CDR3 is TGTGCCTGGAGCCCGGTAGGTGGACAGGGATCCTCCGGCTATCAGCCCCAGCATTTT. It codes for CAWSPVGGQGSSGYQPQHF.